The present entry profiles one T cell receptor (beta chain) with its context. Its target is unknown. TCRdb's table, derived via immunoSEQ multiplex PCR, lists solely in-frame clones and lacks some. The data hold around 79,000 clones, with around 80% observed a single time. The data were obtained in a study of T cells in localized non-small cell lung cancer. Overall study findings and caveats: Median around 56 top-100 tumor clones were shared with paired adjacent lung.

Germline values: CDR1 SGHRS, CDR2 YFSETQ. This CDR3 contains 14 residues. Trimming took 4 bases from V and 4 from J; bases not matched to a gene: 5. V and J are TRBV5-1 and TRBJ2-5; 9 bases fit TRBD1. The sequence was obtained from a man aged 35-69 years with stage II squamous cell lung carcinoma. The sample consisted of PBMCs, taken before any cancer treatment. For the CDR3, the DNA is TGCGCCAGCAGCCCACGGGGACAGGGAGAGACCCAGTACTTC. Protein product: CASSPRGQGETQYF. Complete variable domain (other parts from reference TRBV5-1 and TRBJ2-5): KAGVTQTPRYLIKTRGQQVTLSCSPISGHRSVSWYQQTPGQGLQFLFEYFSETQRNKGNFPGRFSGRQFSNSRSEMNVSTLELGDSALYLCASSPRGQGETQYFGPGTRLLVL.